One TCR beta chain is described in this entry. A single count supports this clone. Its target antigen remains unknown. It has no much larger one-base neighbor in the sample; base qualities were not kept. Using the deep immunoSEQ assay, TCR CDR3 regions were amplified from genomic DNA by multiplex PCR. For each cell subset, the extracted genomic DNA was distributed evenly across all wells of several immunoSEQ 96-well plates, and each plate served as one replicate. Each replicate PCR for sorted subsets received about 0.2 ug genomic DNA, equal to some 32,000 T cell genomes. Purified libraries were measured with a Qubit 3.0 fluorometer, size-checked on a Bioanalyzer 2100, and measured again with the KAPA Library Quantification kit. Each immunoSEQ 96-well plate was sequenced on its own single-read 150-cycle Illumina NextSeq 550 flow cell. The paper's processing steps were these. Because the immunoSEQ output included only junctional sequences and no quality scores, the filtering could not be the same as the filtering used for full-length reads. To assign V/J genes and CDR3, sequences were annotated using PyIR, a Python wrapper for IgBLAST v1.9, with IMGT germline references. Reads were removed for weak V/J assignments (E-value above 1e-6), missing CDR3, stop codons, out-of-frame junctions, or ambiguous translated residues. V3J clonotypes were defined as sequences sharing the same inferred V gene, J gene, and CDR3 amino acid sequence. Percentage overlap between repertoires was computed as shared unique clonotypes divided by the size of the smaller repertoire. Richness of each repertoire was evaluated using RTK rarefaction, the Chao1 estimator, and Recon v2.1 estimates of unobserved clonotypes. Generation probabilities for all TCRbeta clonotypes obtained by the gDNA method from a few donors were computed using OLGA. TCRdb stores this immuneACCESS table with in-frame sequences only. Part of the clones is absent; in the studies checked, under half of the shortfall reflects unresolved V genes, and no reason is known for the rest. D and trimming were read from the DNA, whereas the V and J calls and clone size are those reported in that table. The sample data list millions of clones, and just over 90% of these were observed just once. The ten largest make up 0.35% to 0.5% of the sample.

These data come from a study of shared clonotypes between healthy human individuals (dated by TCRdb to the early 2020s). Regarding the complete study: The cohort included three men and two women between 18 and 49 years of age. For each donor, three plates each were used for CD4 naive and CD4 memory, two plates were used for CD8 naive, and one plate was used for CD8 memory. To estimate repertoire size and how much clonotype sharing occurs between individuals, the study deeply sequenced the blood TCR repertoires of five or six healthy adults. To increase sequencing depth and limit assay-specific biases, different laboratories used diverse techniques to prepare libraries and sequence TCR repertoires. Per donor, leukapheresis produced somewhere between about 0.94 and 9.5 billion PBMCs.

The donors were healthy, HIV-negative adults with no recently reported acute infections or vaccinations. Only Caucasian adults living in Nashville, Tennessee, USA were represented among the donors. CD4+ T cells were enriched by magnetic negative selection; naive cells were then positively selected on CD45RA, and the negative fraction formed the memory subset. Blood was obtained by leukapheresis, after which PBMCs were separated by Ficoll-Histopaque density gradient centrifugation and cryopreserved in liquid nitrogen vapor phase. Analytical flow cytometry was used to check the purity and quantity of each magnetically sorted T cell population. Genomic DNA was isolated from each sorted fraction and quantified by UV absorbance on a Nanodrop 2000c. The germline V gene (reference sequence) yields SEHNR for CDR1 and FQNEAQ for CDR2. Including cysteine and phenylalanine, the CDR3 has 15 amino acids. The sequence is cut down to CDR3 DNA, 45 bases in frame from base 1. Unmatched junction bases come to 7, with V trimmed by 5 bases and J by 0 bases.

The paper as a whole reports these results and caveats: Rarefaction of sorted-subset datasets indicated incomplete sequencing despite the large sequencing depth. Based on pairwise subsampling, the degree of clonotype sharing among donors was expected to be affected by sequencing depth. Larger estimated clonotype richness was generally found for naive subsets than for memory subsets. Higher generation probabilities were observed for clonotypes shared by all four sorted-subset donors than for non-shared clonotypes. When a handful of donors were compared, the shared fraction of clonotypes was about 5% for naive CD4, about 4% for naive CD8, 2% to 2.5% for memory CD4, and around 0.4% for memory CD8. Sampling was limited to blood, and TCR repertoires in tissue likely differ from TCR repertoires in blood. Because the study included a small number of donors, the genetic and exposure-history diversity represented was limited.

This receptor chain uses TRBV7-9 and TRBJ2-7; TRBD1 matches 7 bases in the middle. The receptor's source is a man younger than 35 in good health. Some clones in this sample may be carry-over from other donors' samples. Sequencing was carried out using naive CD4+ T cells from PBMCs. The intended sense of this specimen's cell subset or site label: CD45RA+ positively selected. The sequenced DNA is TGTGCCAGCAGCCCGGACAGGTGGAGCTCCTACGAGCAGTACTTC. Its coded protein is CASSPDRWSSYEQYF. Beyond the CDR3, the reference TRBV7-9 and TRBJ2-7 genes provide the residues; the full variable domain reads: DTGVSQNPRHKITKRGQNVTFRCDPISEHNRLYWYRQTLGQGPEFLTYFQNEAQLEKSRLLSDRFSAERPKGSFSTLEIQRTEQGDSAMYLCASSPDRWSSYEQYFGPGTRLTVT.